A selection of T cell receptor beta chains follows, all from one sample in a study of shared clonotypes between healthy human individuals. Repertoires were generated with immunoSEQ multiplex PCR, while TCRdb's copy carries only in-frame clones and drops some. The data show 1.5 million to 2.5 million clones, with less than 95% seen just once and 1.2% held by the top ten. Material for sequencing was naive CD8+ T cells sorted from blood. The source is a man aged 18 to 30 in good health. Each CDR3 is given with its conserved first and last residue. Each record gives: V gene, J gene, D gene, clone size, CDR3 DNA, CDR3 protein. The D gene is left open where the match is weak. A clone size is listed for some rows: how often the clone was seen (once, few, many), or a class if it is expanded.

>TRBV28|TRBJ1-2|NA|once
TGTGCCAGCAGTTTTAGAATGGACTATGGCTACACCTTC
CASSFRMDYGYTF
>TRBV5-4|TRBJ2-7|NA|NA
TGTGCCAGCAGCCCTCCTAGCTCCTACGAGCAGTACTTC
CASSPPSSYEQYF
>TRBV4-1|TRBJ2-7|TRBD1|once
TGCGCCAGCAGTCCCCGACAGGGTCAGGACGAGCAGTACTTC
CASSPRQGQDEQYF
>TRBV13|TRBJ1-6|NA|NA
TGTGCCAGCAGCTTAGATGGCAGGAATAATTCACCCCTCCACTTT
CASSLDGRNNSPLHF
>TRBV28|TRBJ1-5|NA|few
TGTGCCAGCAGTCTAGGGGGACAGCCCCAGCATTTT
CASSLGGQPQHF
>TRBV21-1|TRBJ2-1|NA|NA
TGTGCCAGCAGCAAAGGAAAGGACAGGGGGCAGAAGGGTGAGCAGTTCTTC
CASSKGKDRGQKGEQFF
>TRBV30|TRBJ2-3|NA|NA
TGTGCCTGGGACAGCGGAGCCGGGGCAGATACGCAGTATTTT
CAWDSGAGADTQYF
>TRBV7-6|TRBJ1-3|NA|NA
TGTGCCAGCAGCCCGGGACTGGACCAATCTGGAAACACCATATATTTT
CASSPGLDQSGNTIYF
>TRBV9|TRBJ2-1|NA|NA
TGTGCCAGCAGCGTCGGGACTGGGCTTGGAGAGCAGTTCTTC
CASSVGTGLGEQFF
>TRBV6-4|TRBJ2-5|NA|NA
TGTGCCAGCAGTGCTCTTCAGGGGACCGGAGAGACCCAGTACTTC
CASSALQGTGETQYF
>TRBV4-1|TRBJ1-3|NA|NA
TGCGCCAGCAGCCAAGTTCTTGGGACTGGAAACACCATATATTTT
CASSQVLGTGNTIYF
>TRBV27|TRBJ1-3|TRBD1|NA
TGTGCCAGCATCTTTAGGGGACAGTCCTCTGGAAACACCATATATTTT
CASIFRGQSSGNTIYF
>TRBV7-9|TRBJ2-7|NA|NA
TGTGCCAGCAGCTTAGGGCGCGGCGAGCAGTACTTC
CASSLGRGEQYF
>TRBV6-5|TRBJ1-1|NA|NA
TGTGCCAGCAGTTCCCAGGACGGCCGCGGTGAAGCTTTCTTT
CASSSQDGRGEAFF
>TRBV27|TRBJ1-1|NA|NA
TGTGCCAGCAGTTTGGATACGGGCACTGAAGCTTTCTTT
CASSLDTGTEAFF
>TRBV6-1|TRBJ2-7|NA|NA
TGTGCCAGCAGTGACGGTGACGAGGTGGAGCAGTACTTC
CASSDGDEVEQYF
>TRBV30|TRBJ1-6|NA|NA
TGTGCCTGGAGTGCCGCGTCGGGCGTCGACTATAATTCACCCCTCCACTTT
CAWSAASGVDYNSPLHF
>TRBV4-1|TRBJ2-7|NA|NA
TGCGCCAGCAGCCAAGTCCAGCCCCGGGACGTCGCCTACGAGCAGTACTTC
CASSQVQPRDVAYEQYF
>TRBV28|TRBJ2-7|NA|NA
TGTGCCTGCTCCGGGGTGGAAGATTACGAGCAGTACTTC
CACSGVEDYEQYF